This T cell receptor beta chain was sequenced during a study of cytomegalovirus exposure and HLA in healthy donors. General study results and limits: A later analysis showed TCR association rates differing by HLA locus, peaking at DRB1 and lowest at HLA-C. Likely technical artifact: a cluster of highly shared sequence variants.

PCR amplification relied on 60 Vbeta primers (plus 13 Jbeta primers). The repertoire was sequenced with immunoSEQ multiplex PCR; TCRdb's copy has only in-frame clones and lacks some. The sample lists over 130,000 clones, 80% occurring once. This clone was seen a handful of times. Its antigen remains unidentified. V trimming: 2 bases; J trimming: 8 bases; junction bases outside the gene matches: 1. The germline V gene encodes CDR1 MDHEN and CDR2 SYDVKM. The CDR3 is made up of 12 amino acids. Sequenced: PBMCs. This sequence was found in a man aged 50 to 59 in good health and CMV-seronegative. The gene calls are TRBV28 and TRBJ1-2, with 8 positions matching TRBD1. The chain's CDR3 is CASSLGDRGYTF. In DNA, the CDR3 is TGTGCCAGCAGTTTAGGGGACAGGGGCTACACCTTC.